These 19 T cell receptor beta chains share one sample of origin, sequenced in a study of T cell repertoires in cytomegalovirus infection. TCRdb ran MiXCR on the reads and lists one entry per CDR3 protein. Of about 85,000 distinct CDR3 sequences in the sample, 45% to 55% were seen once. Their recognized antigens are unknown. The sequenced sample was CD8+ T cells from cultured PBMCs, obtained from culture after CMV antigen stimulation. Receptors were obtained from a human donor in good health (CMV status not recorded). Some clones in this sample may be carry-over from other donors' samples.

In DNA form, the CDR3 reads TGTGCCAGCAGCCTACGGGAGAACTACGAGCAGTACTTC. This gives the protein CASSLRENYEQYF. The V gene is TRBV7-8, the J gene TRBJ2-7, with D maybe TRBD2 (6 bases). Germline-derived CDR1 and CDR2 are SGHVS and FQNEAQ. This CDR3 spans 13 amino acids. Deletions cut 5 bases from V and 3 bases from J, with 11 bases between.

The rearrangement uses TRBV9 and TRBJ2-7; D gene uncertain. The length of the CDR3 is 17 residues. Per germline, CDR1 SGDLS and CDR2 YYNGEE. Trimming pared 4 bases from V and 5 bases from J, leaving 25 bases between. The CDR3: CASSPRAGLGNFDEQYF. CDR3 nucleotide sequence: TGTGCCAGCAGCCCCCGGGCCGGTCTAGGCAATTTCGACGAGCAGTACTTC.

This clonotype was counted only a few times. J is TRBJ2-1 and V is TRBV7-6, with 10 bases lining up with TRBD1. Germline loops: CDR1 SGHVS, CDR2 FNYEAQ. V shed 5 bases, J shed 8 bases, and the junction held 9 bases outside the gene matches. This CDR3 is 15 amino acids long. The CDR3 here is CASSPGQGLVDEQFF. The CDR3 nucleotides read TGTGCCAGCAGCCCGGGACAGGGGCTCGTCGATGAGCAGTTCTTC.

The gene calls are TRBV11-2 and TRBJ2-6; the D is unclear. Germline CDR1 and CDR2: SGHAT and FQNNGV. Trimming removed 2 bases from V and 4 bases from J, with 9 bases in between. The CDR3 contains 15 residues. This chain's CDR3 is CASSLLGSGANVLTF. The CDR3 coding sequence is TGTGCCAGCAGCTTACTGGGGTCCGGGGCCAACGTCCTGACTTTC. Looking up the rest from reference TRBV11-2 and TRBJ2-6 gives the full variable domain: EAGVAQSPRYKIIEKRQSVAFWCNPISGHATLYWYQQILGQGPKLLIQFQNNGVVDDSQLPKDRFSAERLKGVDSTLKIQPAKLEDSAVYLCASSLLGSGANVLTFGAGSRLTVL.

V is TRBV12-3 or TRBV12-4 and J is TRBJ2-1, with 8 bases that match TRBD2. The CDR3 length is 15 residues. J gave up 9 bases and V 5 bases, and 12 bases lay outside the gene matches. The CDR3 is CASSPGGSGSIEQFF. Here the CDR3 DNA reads TGTGCCAGCAGTCCCGGGGGGAGCGGGAGCATTGAGCAGTTCTTC.

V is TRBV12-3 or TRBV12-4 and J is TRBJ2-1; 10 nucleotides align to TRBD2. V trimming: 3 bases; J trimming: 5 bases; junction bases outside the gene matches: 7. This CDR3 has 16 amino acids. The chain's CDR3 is CASSFQLAGKNNEQFF. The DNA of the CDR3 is TGTGCCAGCAGTTTCCAACTAGCGGGGAAAAACAATGAGCAGTTCTTC.

DNA for the CDR3: TGTGCCAGTAGTCCTCAGGATTCCGAGCAGTACTTC. This encodes CASSPQDSEQYF. The chain is built from TRBV19 and TRBJ2-7; no clear D. Trimming stripped 5 bases from V and 6 bases from J, with 11 bases between. The germline CDR1 and CDR2 sequences are LNHDA and SQIVND (reference sequence). The CDR3 sequence is 12 residues long.

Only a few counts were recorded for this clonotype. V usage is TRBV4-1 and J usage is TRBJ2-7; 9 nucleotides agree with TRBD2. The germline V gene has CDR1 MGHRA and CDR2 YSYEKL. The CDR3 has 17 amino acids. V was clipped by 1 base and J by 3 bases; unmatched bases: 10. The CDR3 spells CASSQAGTSFGGYEQYF. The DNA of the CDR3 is TGCGCCAGCAGCCAAGCCGGGACTAGCTTTGGGGGCTACGAGCAGTACTTC.

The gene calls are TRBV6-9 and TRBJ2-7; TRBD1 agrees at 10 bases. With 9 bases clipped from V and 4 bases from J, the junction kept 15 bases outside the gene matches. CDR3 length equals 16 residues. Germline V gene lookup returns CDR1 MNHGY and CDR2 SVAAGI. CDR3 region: CARINTCRDRGYEQYF. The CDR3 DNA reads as TGTGCCAGAATTAATACCTGCCGGGACAGGGGTTACGAGCAGTACTTC.

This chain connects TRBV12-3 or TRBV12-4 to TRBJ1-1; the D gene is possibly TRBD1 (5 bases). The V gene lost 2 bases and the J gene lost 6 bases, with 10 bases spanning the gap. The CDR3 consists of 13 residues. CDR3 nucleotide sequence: TGTGCCAGCAGTTTACAGGGTACATCTGAAGCTTTCTTT. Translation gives CASSLQGTSEAFF.

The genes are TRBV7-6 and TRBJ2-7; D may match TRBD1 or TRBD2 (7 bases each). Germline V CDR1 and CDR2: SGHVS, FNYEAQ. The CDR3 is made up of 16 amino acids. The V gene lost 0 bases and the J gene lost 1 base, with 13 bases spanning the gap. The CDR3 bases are TGTGCCAGCAGCTTAGCGGGAGGGGGCGGGTCCTACGAGCAGTACTTC. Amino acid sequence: CASSLAGGGGSYEQYF. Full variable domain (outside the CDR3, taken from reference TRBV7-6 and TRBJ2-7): GAGVSQSPRYKVTKRGQDVALRCDPISGHVSLYWYRQALGQGPEFLTYFNYEAQQDKSGLPNDRFSAERPEGSISTLTIQRTEQRDSAMYRCASSLAGGGGSYEQYFGPGTRLTVT.

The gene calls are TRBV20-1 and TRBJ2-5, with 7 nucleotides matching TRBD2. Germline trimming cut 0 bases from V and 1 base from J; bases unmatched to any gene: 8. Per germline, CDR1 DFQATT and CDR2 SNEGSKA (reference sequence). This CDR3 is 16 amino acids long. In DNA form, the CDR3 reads TGCAGTGCTAGAGAAACTAGCGTAGAGTTCCAAGAGACCCAGTACTTC. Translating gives CSARETSVEFQETQYF.

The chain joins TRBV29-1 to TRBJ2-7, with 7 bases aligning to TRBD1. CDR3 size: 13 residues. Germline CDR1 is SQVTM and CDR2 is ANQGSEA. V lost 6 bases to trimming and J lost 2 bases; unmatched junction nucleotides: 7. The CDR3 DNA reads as TGCAGCGTACCCATGACAGGGACCTACGAGCAGTACTTC. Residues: CSVPMTGTYEQYF.

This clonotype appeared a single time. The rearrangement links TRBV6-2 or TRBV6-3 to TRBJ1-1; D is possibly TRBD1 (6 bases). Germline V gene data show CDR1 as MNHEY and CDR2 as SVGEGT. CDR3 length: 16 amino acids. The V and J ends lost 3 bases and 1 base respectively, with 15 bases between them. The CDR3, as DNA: TGTGCCAGCAGTTATTCCGGGACACTGGGGAACACTGAAGCTTTCTTT. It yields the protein CASSYSGTLGNTEAFF.

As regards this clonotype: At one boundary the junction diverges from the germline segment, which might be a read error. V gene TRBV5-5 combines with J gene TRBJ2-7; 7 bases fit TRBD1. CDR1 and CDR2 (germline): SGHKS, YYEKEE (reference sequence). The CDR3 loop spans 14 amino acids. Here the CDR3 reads CACSLAAGGYEQYF. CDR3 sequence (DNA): TGTGCCTGCAGCTTGGCCGCAGGGGGCTACGAGCAGTACTTC.

The CDR3 sequence: CASTFPTTVEHTDTQYF. The DNA of the CDR3 is TGTGCCAGCACTTTCCCAACGACTGTTGAACACACAGATACGCAGTATTTT. The chain has TRBV7-9 and TRBJ2-3; D is undetermined. V shed 7 bases and J shed 2 bases, with 22 bases lying between them. Germline-derived CDR1 and CDR2 are SEHNR and FQNEAQ (reference sequence). The CDR3 runs 17 residues. Drawing the rest from reference TRBV7-9 and TRBJ2-3, the complete variable domain is DTGVSQNPRHKITKRGQNVTFRCDPISEHNRLYWYRQTLGQGPEFLTYFQNEAQLEKSRLLSDRFSAERPKGSFSTLEIQRTEQGDSAMYLCASTFPTTVEHTDTQYFGPGTRLTVL.

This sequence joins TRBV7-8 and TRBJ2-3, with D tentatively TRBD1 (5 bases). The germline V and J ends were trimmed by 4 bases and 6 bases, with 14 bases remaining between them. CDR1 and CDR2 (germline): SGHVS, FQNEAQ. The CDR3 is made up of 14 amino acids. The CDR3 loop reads CASSSTGHGDTQYF. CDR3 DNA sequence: TGTGCCAGCAGCTCCACAGGACATGGGGATACGCAGTATTTT. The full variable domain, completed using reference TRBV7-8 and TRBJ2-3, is GAGVSQSPRYKVAKRGQDVALRCDPISGHVSLFWYQQALGQGPEFLTYFQNEAQLDKSGLPSDRFFAERPEGSVSTLKIQRTQQEDSAVYLCASSSTGHGDTQYFGPGTRLTVL.

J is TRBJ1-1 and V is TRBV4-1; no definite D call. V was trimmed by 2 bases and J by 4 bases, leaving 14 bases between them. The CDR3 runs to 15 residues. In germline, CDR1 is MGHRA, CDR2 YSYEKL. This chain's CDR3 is CASSQTSVGSTEAFF. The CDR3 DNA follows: TGCGCCAGCAGCCAAACCTCGGTAGGGAGCACTGAAGCTTTCTTT.

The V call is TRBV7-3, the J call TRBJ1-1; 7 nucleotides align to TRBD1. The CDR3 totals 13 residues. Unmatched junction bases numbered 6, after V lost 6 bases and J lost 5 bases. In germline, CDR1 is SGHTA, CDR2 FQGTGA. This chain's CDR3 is CASRPQGGTEAFF. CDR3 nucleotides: TGTGCCAGCAGGCCTCAGGGGGGAACTGAAGCTTTCTTT.